This TCR beta chain was identified in a study of blood T cells in healthy people across ages. Broader study findings: Age advanced and TCR beta diversity per million T cells fell, roughly linearly.

Of note for this clonotype: Its antigen is not known.

A J-beta primer mix and a sample-barcoded 5' primer were used in a second PCR of about 7 to 12 cycles. A single record per CDR3 protein comes from TCRdb applying MiXCR to the 5' RACE reads. Of about 1.4 million distinct CDR3 sequences in the sample, roughly 64% were seen once. Germline V gene sequence: CDR1 SQVTM, CDR2 ANQGSEA. This CDR3 comprises 11 residues. Trimming stripped 7 bases from V and 6 bases from J, with 12 bases between. V usage is TRBV29-1 and J usage is TRBJ1-2, with a weak D call TRBD1 (6 bases). The sequence was collected from a man between 18 and 35 years old in good health. The specimen sequenced was blood. CDR3 sequence: CSAGGSNGYTF. The CDR3, as DNA: TGCAGCGCCGGGGGCAGTAATGGCTACACCTTC.